Reported below is one TCR beta chain. Its antigen is undetermined. The sample belongs to a study of memory CD4+ T cells and cytomegalovirus serostatus. The study, taken as a whole, reports: A US-trained random forest predicted CMV serostatus with median AUC around 0.9.

Using immunoSEQ multiplex PCR, the repertoire was profiled, and TCRdb retains in-frame clones only, with some absent. There are some 87,000 clones in the sample; about 80% occur only once, and less than 4% lies in the top ten. The sort gate was single viable CD3+CD4+CD8-CD45RO+ cells for memory CD4+ T cells. The sequencing input was memory CD4+ T cells from blood. The TCR originated in an adult in good health and CMV-seropositive.

CDR3 sequence: CASSLAQGPQETQYF. CDR3 in DNA: TGCGCCAGCAGCTTGGCACAGGGCCCCCAAGAGACCCAGTACTTC. The chain joins TRBV5-1 to TRBJ2-5, with D possibly matching TRBD1 (6 bases). The V gene's germline CDR1 is SGHRS and CDR2 YFSETQ. The ends were cut back, 0 bases at V and 1 base at J, with 10 bases in the middle. The CDR3 loop spans 15 amino acids.